This TCR beta chain was identified in a study of OX40 agonist ivuxolimab in advanced cancers. Study information: Every patient in dose escalation had hepatocellular carcinoma, melanoma, renal cell or head and neck cancer. General study points: Compared with others, partial responders at 0.1-3.0 mg/kg displayed clonal expansion among the lowest. Some patients without response likewise showed low normalized clonal expansion.

This clone was seen only a few times. What it recognizes is unknown. The germline CDR1 and CDR2 sequences are LNHDA and SQIVND (reference sequence). The CDR3 has 13 amino acids. The V and J ends lost 10 bases and 4 bases, in that order; junction bases with no gene match: 6. This table comes from immunoSEQ multiplex PCR, and its TCRdb copy is limited to in-frame clones, with some not included. The sample includes 35,000 to 45,000 clones, 82% of them seen just once. The clonotype comes from an adult with an advanced solid tumor such as melanoma, head and neck, liver or kidney cancer. This chain links TRBV19 with TRBJ1-5, with 8 nucleotides matching TRBD1. Sequencing was performed on CD4+ or CD8+ T cells sorted from blood, taken in a trial of the OX40 agonist ivuxolimab. The DNA of the CDR3 is TGTGCCACCACGACAGGGGAGAATCAGCCCCAGCATTTT. This gives the protein CATTTGENQPQHF.